This T cell receptor (beta chain) was captured by sequencing in a study of T-cell memory formation after mild COVID-19. Study-wide background: The two donors had largely donor-specific TCR clusters. General study points: Researchers report contracting CD4+ clones mostly in CM and EM, with CD8+ clones in EMRA. Some SARS-CoV-2-responding clones were already detected in memory before infection.

Per germline, CDR1 SGHVS and CDR2 FNYEAQ. The CDR3 has 16 residues. The J segment lost 6 bases and the V segment lost 1 base, leaving 6 bases of the junction unmatched. Details on this clonotype: Antigen unknown.

MiXCR, applied by TCRdb to the 5' RACE reads, yields one record per CDR3 protein. The sample consists of 450,000 to 650,000 distinct CDR3 sequences, roughly 18% of them appearing once. This receptor was identified in an adult woman who had mild COVID-19 (a few samples of this study predate the infection). Cell type and time point are not known. The sequencing input was PBMCs or a T cell subset sorted from them (not recorded which). The chain has TRBV7-6 and TRBJ2-2; 9 bases map to TRBD2. The CDR3 region is CASSLDGGGASGELFF. The CDR3 nucleotides are TGTGCCAGCAGCTTAGATGGCGGGGGGGCCTCCGGGGAGCTGTTTTTT.